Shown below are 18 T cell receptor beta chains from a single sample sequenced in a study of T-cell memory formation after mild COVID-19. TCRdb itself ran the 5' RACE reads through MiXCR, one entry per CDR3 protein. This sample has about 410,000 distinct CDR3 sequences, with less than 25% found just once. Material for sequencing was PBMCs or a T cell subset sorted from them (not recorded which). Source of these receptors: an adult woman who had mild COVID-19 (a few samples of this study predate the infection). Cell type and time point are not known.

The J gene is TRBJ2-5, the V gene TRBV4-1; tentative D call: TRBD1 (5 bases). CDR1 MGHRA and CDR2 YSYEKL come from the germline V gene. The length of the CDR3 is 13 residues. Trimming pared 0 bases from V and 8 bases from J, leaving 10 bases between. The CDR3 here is CASSQEIGVTQYF. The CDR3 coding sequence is TGCGCCAGCAGCCAAGAGATAGGGGTCACCCAGTACTTC.

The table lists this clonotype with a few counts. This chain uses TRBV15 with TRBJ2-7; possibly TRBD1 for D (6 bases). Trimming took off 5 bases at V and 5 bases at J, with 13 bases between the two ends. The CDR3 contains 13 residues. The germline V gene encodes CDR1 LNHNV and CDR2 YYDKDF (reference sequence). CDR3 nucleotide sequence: TGTGCCACCAGCTTAACAGGGCTGAACGAGCAGTACTTC. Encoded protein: CATSLTGLNEQYF. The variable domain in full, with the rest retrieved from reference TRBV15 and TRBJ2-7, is DAMVIQNPRYQVTQFGKPVTLSCSQTLNHNVMYWYQQKSSQAPKLLFHYYDKDFNNEADTPDNFQSRRPNTSFCFLDIRSPGLGDTAMYLCATSLTGLNEQYFGPGTRLTVT.

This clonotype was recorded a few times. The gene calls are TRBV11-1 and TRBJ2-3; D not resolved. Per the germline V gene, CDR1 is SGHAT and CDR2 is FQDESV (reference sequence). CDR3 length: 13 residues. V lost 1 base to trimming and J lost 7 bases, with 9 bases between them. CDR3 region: CASSLGSENTQYF. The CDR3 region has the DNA TGTGCCAGCAGCTTAGGTTCCGAAAATACGCAGTATTTT.

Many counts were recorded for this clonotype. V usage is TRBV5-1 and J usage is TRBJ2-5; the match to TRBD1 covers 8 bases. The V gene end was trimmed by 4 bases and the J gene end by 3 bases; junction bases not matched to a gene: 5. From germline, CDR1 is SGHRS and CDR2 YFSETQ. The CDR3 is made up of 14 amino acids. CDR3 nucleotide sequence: TGCGCCAGCAGCATACAGGGGGAGGAAGAGACCCAGTACTTC. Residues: CASSIQGEEETQYF.

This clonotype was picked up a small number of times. The CDR3 nucleotides are TGTGCCACCAGCAGAGTAACCTCAAGCTCTGGGGCCAACGTCCTGACTTTC. This sequence encodes CATSRVTSSSGANVLTF. The chain combines TRBV15 with TRBJ2-6, with D hard to call. Trimming cost V 1 base and J 0 bases, with 10 bases left between them. Looked up from germline, CDR1 is LNHNV and CDR2 is YYDKDF (reference sequence). The CDR3 consists of 17 residues.

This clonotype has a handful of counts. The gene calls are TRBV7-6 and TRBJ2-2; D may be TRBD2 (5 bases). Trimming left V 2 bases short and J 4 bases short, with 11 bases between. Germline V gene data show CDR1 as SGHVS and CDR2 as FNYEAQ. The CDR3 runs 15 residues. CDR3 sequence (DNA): TGTGCCAGCAGCTTAAGCCAGGCGGGCACCGGGGAGCTGTTTTTT. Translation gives CASSLSQAGTGELFF.

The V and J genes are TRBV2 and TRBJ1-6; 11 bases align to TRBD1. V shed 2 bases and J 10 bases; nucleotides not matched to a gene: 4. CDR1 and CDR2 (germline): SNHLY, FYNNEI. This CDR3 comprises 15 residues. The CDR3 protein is CASSEQGTGGSPLHF. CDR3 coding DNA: TGTGCCAGCAGTGAACAAGGGACAGGGGGATCACCCCTCCACTTT.

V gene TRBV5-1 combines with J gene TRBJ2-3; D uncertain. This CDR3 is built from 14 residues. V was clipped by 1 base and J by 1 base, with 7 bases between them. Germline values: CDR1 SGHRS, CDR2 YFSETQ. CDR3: CASSLREGTDTQYF. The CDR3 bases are TGCGCCAGCAGCTTGAGGGAAGGCACAGATACGCAGTATTTT.

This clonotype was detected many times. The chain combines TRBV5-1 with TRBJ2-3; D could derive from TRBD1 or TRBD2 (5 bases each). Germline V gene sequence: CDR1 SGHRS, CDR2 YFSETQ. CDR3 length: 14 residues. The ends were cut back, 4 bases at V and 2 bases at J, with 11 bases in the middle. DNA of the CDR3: TGCGCCAGCAGCGGGACCGGACCCACAGATACGCAGTATTTT. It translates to CASSGTGPTDTQYF.

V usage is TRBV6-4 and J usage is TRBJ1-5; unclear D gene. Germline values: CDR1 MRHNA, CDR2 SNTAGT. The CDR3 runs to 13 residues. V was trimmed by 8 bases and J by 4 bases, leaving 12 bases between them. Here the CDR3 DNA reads TGTGCCAGCCCCCTTGCGACGAATCAGCCCCAGCATTTT. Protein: CASPLATNQPQHF.

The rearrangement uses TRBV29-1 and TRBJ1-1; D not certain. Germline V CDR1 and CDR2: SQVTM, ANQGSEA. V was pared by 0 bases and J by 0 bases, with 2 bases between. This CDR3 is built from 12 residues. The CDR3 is CSVEDLNTEAFF. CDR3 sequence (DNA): TGCAGCGTTGAAGACCTGAACACTGAAGCTTTCTTT.

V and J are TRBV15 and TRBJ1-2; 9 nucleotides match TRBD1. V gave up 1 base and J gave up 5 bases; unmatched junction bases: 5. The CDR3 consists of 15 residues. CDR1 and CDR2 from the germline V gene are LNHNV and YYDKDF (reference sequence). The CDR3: CATSRVSGQGYGYTF. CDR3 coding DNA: TGTGCCACCAGCAGAGTATCGGGACAGGGTTATGGCTACACCTTC.

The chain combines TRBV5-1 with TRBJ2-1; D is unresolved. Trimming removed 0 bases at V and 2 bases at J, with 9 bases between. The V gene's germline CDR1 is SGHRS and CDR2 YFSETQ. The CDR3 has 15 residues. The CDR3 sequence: CASSLGQATYNEQFF. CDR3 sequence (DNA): TGCGCCAGCAGCTTGGGGCAGGCAACCTACAATGAGCAGTTCTTC.

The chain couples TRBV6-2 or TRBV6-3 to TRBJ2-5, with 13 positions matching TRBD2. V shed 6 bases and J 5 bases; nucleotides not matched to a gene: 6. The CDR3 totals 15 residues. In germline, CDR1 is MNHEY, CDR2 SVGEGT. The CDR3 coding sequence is TGTGCCAGCAGCCGGGGACTAGCGGGATTTGAGACCCAGTACTTC. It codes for CASSRGLAGFETQYF.

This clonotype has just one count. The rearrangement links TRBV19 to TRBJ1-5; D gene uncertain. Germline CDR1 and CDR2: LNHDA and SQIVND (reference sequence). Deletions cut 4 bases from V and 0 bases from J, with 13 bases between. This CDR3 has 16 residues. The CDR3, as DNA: TGTGCCAGTAGTACGAGGTCCGACCCTAGCAATCAGCCCCAGCATTTT. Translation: CASSTRSDPSNQPQHF.

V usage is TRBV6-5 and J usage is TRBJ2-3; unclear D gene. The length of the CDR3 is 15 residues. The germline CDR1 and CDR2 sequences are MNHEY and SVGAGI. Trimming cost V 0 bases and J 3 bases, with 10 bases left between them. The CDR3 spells CASSYSGGWTDTQYF. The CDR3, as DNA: TGTGCCAGCAGTTACTCCGGCGGTTGGACAGATACGCAGTATTTT.

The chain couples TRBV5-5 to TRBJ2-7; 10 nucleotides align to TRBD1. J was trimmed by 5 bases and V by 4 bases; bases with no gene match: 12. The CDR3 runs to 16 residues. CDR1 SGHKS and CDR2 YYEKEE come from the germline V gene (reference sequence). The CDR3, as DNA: TGTGCCAGCAGCCCCACAACGGGACAGGGGACCAACGAGCAGTACTTC. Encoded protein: CASSPTTGQGTNEQYF.

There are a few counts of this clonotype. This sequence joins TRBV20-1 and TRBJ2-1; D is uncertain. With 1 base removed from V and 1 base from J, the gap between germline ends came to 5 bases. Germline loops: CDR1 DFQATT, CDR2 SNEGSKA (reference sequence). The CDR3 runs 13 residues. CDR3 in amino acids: CSARGWSYNEQFF. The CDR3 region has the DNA TGCAGTGCTAGAGGGTGGTCCTACAATGAGCAGTTCTTC.